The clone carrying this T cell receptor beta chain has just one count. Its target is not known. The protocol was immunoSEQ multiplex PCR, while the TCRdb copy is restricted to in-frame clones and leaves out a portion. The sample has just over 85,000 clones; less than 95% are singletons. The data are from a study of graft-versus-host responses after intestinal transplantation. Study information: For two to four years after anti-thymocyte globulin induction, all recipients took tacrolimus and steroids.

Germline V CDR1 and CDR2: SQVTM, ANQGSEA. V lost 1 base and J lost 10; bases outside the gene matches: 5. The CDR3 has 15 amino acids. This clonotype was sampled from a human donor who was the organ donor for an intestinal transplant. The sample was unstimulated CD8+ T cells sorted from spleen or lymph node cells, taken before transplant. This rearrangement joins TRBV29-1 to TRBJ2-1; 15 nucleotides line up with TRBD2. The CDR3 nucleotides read TGCAGCGTTGAAGGGACTAGCGGGGGGGTGGGGGAGCAGTTCTTC. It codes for CSVEGTSGGVGEQFF.